The source of this TCR beta chain is a study of T cells in Graves' hyperthyroidism and ophthalmopathy. Amplification targeted TCR beta CDR3 regions from RNA transcripts. Primed by the HTBI set, a first-round RT-PCR was run on the TCR CDR3. TCRdb processed the multiplex PCR reads anew with MiXCR; each CDR3 protein has one entry. This table has some 510,000 distinct CDR3 sequences, around 20% appearing once. Per germline, CDR1 SGHRS and CDR2 YFSETQ. V shed 4 bases and J shed 3 bases, with 26 bases lying between them. The CDR3 consists of 18 residues. The chain joins TRBV5-1 to TRBJ2-7; possibly TRBD1 for D (6 bases). Sequenced input: blood. This receptor was obtained from a man aged 18 to 35 with Graves' hyperthyroidism. The CDR3 is CASSTSGTTHTPSYEQYF. Written as DNA, the CDR3 is TGCGCCAGCAGCACCTCCGGGACAACCCACACTCCTAGCTACGAGCAGTACTTC.